These 28 T cell receptor beta chains were sequenced from one sample in a study of glioma-infiltrating T cells after dendritic cell vaccination. Libraries were prepared by immunoSEQ multiplex PCR; TCRdb keeps only in-frame clonotypes and omits some of them. This sample has tens of thousands of clones; 82% occur once, and the top ten carry around 1.9%. The sequenced sample was blood, obtained before dendritic cell vaccination. The receptors originated from a human donor with glioblastoma.

This chain joins TRBV7-9 and TRBJ2-3, with 10 bases that match TRBD2. Losses at the gene ends were 4 bases for V and 4 bases for J; bases not matched to a gene: 8. The CDR3 has 16 residues. Germline values: CDR1 SEHNR, CDR2 FQNEAQ (reference sequence). CDR3 amino acids: CASSSSGRAVADTQYF. As DNA, the CDR3 is TGTGCCAGCAGCTCAAGCGGGAGGGCCGTGGCAGATACGCAGTATTTT.

This clone is categorized as medium-sized (0.01 to 0.1%). V gene TRBV18 combines with J gene TRBJ2-7; D is perhaps TRBD1 (7 bases). In germline, CDR1 is KGHSH, CDR2 LQKENI. The CDR3 runs to 16 residues. Between the trimmed V and J ends, which lost 3 bases and 3 bases, there was a span of 18 bases. The DNA for the CDR3 is TGTGCCAGCTCACCGAAGGACAGGACTACCAGCTACGAGCAGTACTTC. Amino acids: CASSPKDRTTSYEQYF.

A single count supports this clone. The V and J genes are TRBV6-1 and TRBJ2-5; D remains ambiguous. CDR1 MNHNS and CDR2 SASEGT come from the germline V gene. V was clipped by 10 bases and J by 5 bases, with 14 bases between them. The CDR3 covers 12 residues. The CDR3 nucleotides are TGTGCCACTACAGACCGCCGGGAGACCCAGTACTTC. Amino acid sequence: CATTDRRETQYF.

V usage is TRBV5-4 and J usage is TRBJ1-6, with D possibly matching TRBD1 (5 bases). Germline V gene data show CDR1 as SGHNT and CDR2 as YYREEE (reference sequence). Trimming left V 5 bases short and J 2 bases short, with 14 bases between. This CDR3 has 16 amino acids. CDR3 region: CASRKGGEPYNSPLHF. The CDR3 DNA is TGTGCCAGCAGGAAAGGAGGGGAACCCTATAATTCACCCCTCCACTTT.

The J gene is TRBJ1-6, the V gene TRBV4-2; 8 bases line up with TRBD1. The CDR3 contains 16 residues. Trimming took 3 bases from V and 5 from J; bases not matched to a gene: 6. Germline assignment: CDR1 LGHNA and CDR2 YNFKEQ. The CDR3 region is CASSQVSTGDNSPLHF. CDR3 DNA sequence: TGTGCCAGCAGCCAGGTGTCGACAGGGGATAATTCACCCCTCCACTTT.

This chain links TRBV19 with TRBJ1-1, with D possibly being TRBD1 (5 bases). The CDR3 is made up of 14 amino acids. The germline V gene has CDR1 LNHDA and CDR2 SQIVND (reference sequence). V gave up 7 bases and J gave up 4 bases, with 16 bases separating them. The CDR3 loop is CASKATAGLTEAFF. CDR3 sequence (DNA): TGTGCCAGTAAAGCGACTGCAGGGCTCACTGAAGCTTTCTTT. The full variable domain, rest sourced from reference TRBV19 and TRBJ1-1, is DGGITQSPKYLFRKEGQNVTLSCEQNLNHDAMYWYRQDPGQGLRLIYYSQIVNDFQKGDIAEGYSVSREKKESFPLTVTSAQKNPTAFYLCASKATAGLTEAFFGQGTRLTVV.

The chain couples TRBV6-5 to TRBJ1-5; D is unresolved. CDR1 MNHEY and CDR2 SVGAGI come from the germline V gene. Between the trimmed V and J ends, which lost 2 bases and 3 bases, there was a span of 11 bases. This CDR3 is built from 15 residues. In DNA form, the CDR3 reads TGTGCCAGCAGTTACCGATCCGGGGTCAATCAGCCCCAGCATTTT. Protein product: CASSYRSGVNQPQHF.

This clone was seen once. The chain joins TRBV19 to TRBJ1-2; D remains ambiguous. Trimming pared 3 bases from V and 4 bases from J, leaving 15 bases between. In germline, CDR1 is LNHDA, CDR2 SQIVND (reference sequence). The CDR3 spans 15 residues. The CDR3 DNA reads as TGTGCCAGTAGTATTAGCGCCCAACCTAGCTATGGCTACACCTTC. It yields the protein CASSISAQPSYGYTF.

J is TRBJ2-3 and V is TRBV28; D is ambiguous. The CDR3 extends over 13 amino acids. Germline CDR1 reads MDHEN; CDR2 reads SYDVKM. V was shortened by 5 bases and J by 0 bases, with 6 bases between the two germline ends. The CDR3 sequence: CASSRTSTDTQYF. DNA for the CDR3: TGTGCCAGCAGTCGAACTAGCACAGATACGCAGTATTTT.

The chain uses TRBV5-1 and TRBJ1-2; D unclear. CDR3 size: 14 residues. The germline gives CDR1 SGHRS, CDR2 YFSETQ. V dropped 1 base and J dropped 2 bases, with 9 bases sitting between them. The CDR3 spells CASSLFWQNYGYTF. The CDR3 DNA reads TGCGCCAGCAGCTTGTTTTGGCAGAACTATGGCTACACCTTC.

The chain has TRBV6-1 and TRBJ2-1; 9 bases are shared with TRBD2. V gave up 2 bases and J gave up 7 bases; unmatched junction bases: 6. Germline lookup yields CDR1 MNHNS and CDR2 SASEGT. CDR3 length equals 15 residues. CDR3 in DNA: TGTGCCAGCAGTGAAATGGTAGCGGGGGCGAATGAGCAGTTCTTC. Protein sequence: CASSEMVAGANEQFF.

The chain employs TRBV7-9 and TRBJ1-1; TRBD1 matches at 8 bases. CDR1 and CDR2 (germline): SEHNR, FQNEAQ (reference sequence). Trimming removed 1 base from V and 5 bases from J; junction bases left unmatched: 15. The CDR3 spans 18 residues. CDR3 sequence: CASSLGWAGGAIGTEAFF. CDR3 DNA: TGTGCCAGCAGCTTAGGCTGGGCAGGGGGCGCGATTGGTACTGAAGCTTTCTTT.

V is TRBV7-9 and J is TRBJ2-7; 8 bases align to TRBD1. Germline V gene lookup returns CDR1 SEHNR and CDR2 FQNEAQ (reference sequence). CDR3 length: 15 residues. V shed 2 bases and J 3 bases; nucleotides not matched to a gene: 6. The CDR3 nucleotides read TGTGCCAGCAGCTTAATAGACAGGGGAGACTACGAGCAGTACTTC. This gives the protein CASSLIDRGDYEQYF. Full variable domain (rest looked up from reference TRBV7-9 and TRBJ2-7): DTGVSQNPRHKITKRGQNVTFRCDPISEHNRLYWYRQTLGQGPEFLTYFQNEAQLEKSRLLSDRFSAERPKGSFSTLEIQRTEQGDSAMYLCASSLIDRGDYEQYFGPGTRLTVT.

About this clone: Other DNA sequences within the sample encode an identical CDR3. CDR3 region: CASSNPGQGHGYTF. CDR3 nucleotides: TGCGCCAGCAGCAACCCGGGGCAGGGGCATGGCTACACCTTC. V usage is TRBV5-1 and J usage is TRBJ1-2; D is possibly TRBD1 (6 bases). V lost 4 bases, J lost 6 bases, and 16 bases lay in between. The germline V gene encodes CDR1 SGHRS and CDR2 YFSETQ. The CDR3 extends over 14 amino acids.

J is TRBJ2-5 and V is TRBV7-2; D is perhaps TRBD2 (5 bases). Trimming took off 6 bases at V and 2 bases at J, with 10 bases between the two ends. The germline CDR1 and CDR2 sequences are SGHTA and FQGNSA. The CDR3 length is 13 residues. In DNA, the CDR3 is TGTGCCAGCAGGTCTCCGGGGCAAGAGACCCAGTACTTC. Its translation: CASRSPGQETQYF. Filled out from reference TRBV7-2 and TRBJ2-5, the complete variable domain reads GAGVSQSPSNKVTEKGKDVELRCDPISGHTALYWYRQSLGQGLEFLIYFQGNSAPDKSGLPSDRFSAERTGGSVSTLTIQRTQQEDSAVYLCASRSPGQETQYFGPGTRLLVL.

There are a few counts of this clone. In nucleotides, the CDR3 is TGTGCCAGCAGCCGGCGGACAGGGGATATCAAAAACATTCAGTACTTC. Its translation is CASSRRTGDIKNIQYF. This chain joins TRBV6-6 and TRBJ2-4; 9 bases align to TRBD1. The V gene end was trimmed by 6 bases and the J gene end by 3 bases; junction bases not matched to a gene: 9. The CDR3 is 16 amino acids. Germline values: CDR1 MNHNY, CDR2 SVGAGI (reference sequence).

The count of this clone is one. The chain has TRBV7-2 and TRBJ2-7; TRBD2 aligns across 13 bases. The V gene's germline CDR1 is SGHTA and CDR2 FQGNSA. V lost 5 bases and J lost 9; bases outside the gene matches: 16. The CDR3 totals 17 residues. This CDR3 is CASSPPSGTSGAGWQYV. The DNA for the CDR3 is TGTGCCAGCAGCCCACCCTCCGGGACTAGCGGGGCCGGTTGGCAGTACGTC.

The chain links TRBV5-8 to TRBJ2-1, with 10 bases lining up with TRBD2. CDR1 is SGHTS, CDR2 YDEGEE, per germline. V lost 0 bases to trimming and J lost 6 bases; unmatched junction nucleotides: 6. This CDR3 contains 16 residues. The CDR3 DNA reads as TGTGCCAGCAGCTTGGAAGAGCGGGAGGGCGGCAATGAGCAGTTCTTC. It codes for CASSLEEREGGNEQFF.

The rearrangement joins TRBV2 to TRBJ2-7; TRBD2 agrees at 13 bases. Unmatched junction bases numbered 5, after V lost 6 bases and J lost 0 bases. Germline V gene data show CDR1 as SNHLY and CDR2 as FYNNEI. This CDR3 contains 16 residues. The CDR3 coding sequence is TGTGCCAGCAGCGGACTAGCGGGGGAAAGCTCCTACGAGCAGTACTTC. Translating it yields CASSGLAGESSYEQYF.

The J gene is TRBJ1-5, the V gene TRBV7-6; unclear D gene. CDR1 SGHVS and CDR2 FNYEAQ come from the germline V gene. V lost 5 bases to trimming and J lost 7 bases, with 12 bases between them. This CDR3 contains 13 residues. CDR3 nucleotide sequence: TGTGCCAGCAGCCGCCAAGCGGACCAGCCCCAGCATTTT. It translates to CASSRQADQPQHF.

The sample holds a few counts of this clone. This chain joins TRBV2 and TRBJ2-1; 7 bases match TRBD2. V shed 7 bases, J shed 6 bases, and the junction held 9 bases outside the gene matches. Germline values: CDR1 SNHLY, CDR2 FYNNEI. The CDR3 is 14 amino acids. CDR3 bases: TGTGCCAGCACCGGACTAGTGGCGGGCAATGAGCAGTTCTTC. Amino acids: CASTGLVAGNEQFF. The full variable domain, completed using reference TRBV2 and TRBJ2-1, is EPEVTQTPSHQVTQMGQEVILRCVPISNHLYFYWYRQILGQKVEFLVSFYNNEISEKSEIFDDQFSVERPDGSNFTLKIRSTKLEDSAMYFCASTGLVAGNEQFFGPGTRLTVL.

DNA of the CDR3: TGCGCCAGCAGCCCTGGGACAGGGGGCACCGGGGAGCTGTTTTTT. Translating gives CASSPGTGGTGELFF. The chain links TRBV5-1 to TRBJ2-2; TRBD1 aligns across 11 bases. CDR3 length: 15 residues. CDR1 is SGHRS and CDR2 is YFSETQ in the germline V gene. The V gene end was trimmed by 4 bases and the J gene end by 4 bases; junction bases not matched to a gene: 3.

CDR3 loop: CASSRGLANEQFF. As DNA, the CDR3 is TGTGCCAGCAGCAGGGGACTAGCAAATGAGCAGTTCTTC. The chain employs TRBV7-3 and TRBJ2-1, with 9 nucleotides matching TRBD2. The CDR3 length is 13 residues. CDR1 SGHTA and CDR2 FQGTGA come from the germline V gene. J lost 7 bases, V lost 5 bases, and 3 bases had no gene match.

This clone was seen once. V gene TRBV5-1 combines with J gene TRBJ2-2; TRBD1 is a possible D gene (7 bases). Per the germline V gene, CDR1 is SGHRS and CDR2 is YFSETQ. The CDR3 length is 16 residues. The V end was cut by 4 bases, the J end by 3 bases, with 16 bases between. The CDR3 reads CASSKGDREDTGELFF. For the CDR3, the DNA is TGCGCCAGCAGCAAGGGCGACAGGGAGGACACCGGGGAGCTGTTTTTT.

The rearrangement links TRBV7-6 to TRBJ1-3, with TRBD1 identical over 7 bases. Looked up from germline, CDR1 is SGHVS and CDR2 is FNYEAQ. J gave up 6 bases and V 5 bases, and 13 bases lay outside the gene matches. The CDR3 has 16 residues. CDR3 amino acids: CASSREQGRLLNTIYF. The CDR3 DNA sequence: TGTGCCAGCAGCCGAGAACAGGGGAGATTGCTAAACACCATATATTTT.

Only one count was recorded for this clone. The chain combines TRBV19 with TRBJ2-5, with D possibly TRBD1 on 6 matching bases. The CDR3 loop spans 14 amino acids. V was cut by 5 bases and J by 0 bases, with 10 bases left in between. Germline values: CDR1 LNHDA, CDR2 SQIVND (reference sequence). Here the CDR3 DNA reads TGTGCCAGTAGTGGGGACAAGTACCAAGAGACCCAGTACTTC. This translates into CASSGDKYQETQYF.

The V call is TRBV9, the J call TRBJ1-2; D possibly corresponds to TRBD1 (6 bases). The V and J ends lost 0 bases and 2 bases respectively, with 8 bases between them. Germline CDR1 SGDLS, CDR2 YYNGEE. This CDR3 is 14 amino acids long. The CDR3 protein is CASSVVDRNYGYTF. DNA for the CDR3: TGTGCCAGCAGCGTAGTGGACAGAAACTATGGCTACACCTTC.

This clone has more than one count but fewer than ten. This sequence joins TRBV2 and TRBJ1-1; tentative D call: TRBD1 (6 bases). The CDR3 consists of 15 residues. Germline CDR1 reads SNHLY; CDR2 reads FYNNEI. V lost 3 bases and J lost 5, with 16 bases in between. Written as DNA, the CDR3 is TGTGCCAGCAGTGATTTGGGGGGGCGATCGACTGAAGCTTTCTTT. Translation: CASSDLGGRSTEAFF.